This T cell receptor beta chain is from a study of shared clonotypes between healthy human individuals. Study at large: CD8 memory received one plate per donor, CD8 naive two, CD4 memory three and CD4 naive three. The study, taken as a whole, reports: Rarefaction showed that sequencing of sorted subsets was incomplete (despite large depth).

This clone was seen a handful of times. Its antigen is currently unknown. The same CDR3 can be traced to other DNA sequences in this sample. In germline, CDR1 is SGHRS, CDR2 YFSETQ. The CDR3 contains 14 residues. Trimming took 4 bases from V and 1 from J, leaving 12 bases between them. Method: immunoSEQ multiplex PCR; TCRdb's copy keeps in-frame clones and lacks some. The sample shows roughly 700,000 clones, around 67% of them seen only once. Those who donated, Caucasian adults without exception, all lived in Nashville, Tennessee. The TCR was taken from a woman aged 30 to 39 in good health. The sample consisted of memory CD4+ T cells sorted from blood. Subset of the sample: CD45RA-negative fraction. The chain carries TRBV5-1 and TRBJ2-7; possible D gene TRBD2, 6 bases. This CDR3 is CASSQGTSSYEQYF. The CDR3 bases are TGCGCCAGCAGCCAAGGGACTTCGTCCTACGAGCAGTACTTC.